The 21 T cell receptor beta chains below come from one sample, sequenced in a study of molecular identifiers for immune sequencing clone quantification. One entry per CDR3 protein, called by TCRdb with MiXCR from the PCR reads. The sample comprises under 650,000 distinct CDR3 sequences, less than 20% of which are singletons, and roughly 0.85% rests with the top ten. The sequencing input was naive CD8+ T cells from blood, with Jurkat cell RNA spiked in. The subset denotes: FACS-sorted CD8+CD4-CCR7+CD45RA+ naive T cells. These receptors all come from a human donor in good health. Some libraries in this study had Jurkat cell RNA spiked in.

This clonotype was found once. V gene TRBV19 combines with J gene TRBJ2-2; D uncertain. Between the trimmed V and J ends, which lost 1 base and 0 bases, there was a span of 9 bases. Germline V gene sequence: CDR1 LNHDA, CDR2 SQIVND (reference sequence). The CDR3 runs to 16 residues. The CDR3 coding sequence is TGTGCCAGTAGTATAGCGCGGCTAGCGAACACCGGGGAGCTGTTTTTT. It encodes CASSIARLANTGELFF.

The chain combines TRBV11-2 with TRBJ2-2; 8 bases match TRBD1. This CDR3 contains 17 residues. Germline CDR1 SGHAT, CDR2 FQNNGV. V was pared by 1 base and J by 5 bases, with 9 bases of the junction left unmatched. CDR3 residues: CASSLGPMTGETGELFF. DNA for the CDR3: TGTGCCAGCAGCTTAGGACCCATGACAGGGGAAACCGGGGAGCTGTTTTTT.

In its sample, this clonotype was seen a few times. The CDR3 protein is CASSLVQGKAYEQYF. CDR3 DNA sequence: TGTGCCAGCAGTTTAGTGCAGGGTAAGGCCTACGAGCAGTACTTC. The V and J genes are TRBV27 and TRBJ2-7; D may be TRBD1 (5 bases). Trimming removed 2 bases at V and 2 bases at J, with 13 bases between. The CDR3 has 15 residues. Germline values: CDR1 MNHEY, CDR2 SMNVEV (reference sequence).

This clonotype was observed a single time. Since the CDR3 does not end with the conserved phenylalanine or tryptophan, this likely comes from a read error. This CDR3 reads CAGGKGEQFL. CDR3 coding DNA: TGTGCCGGGGGAAAGGGAGAGCAGTTCCTC. The genes are TRBV6-6 and TRBJ2-1; D tentatively reads TRBD1 or TRBD2 (5 bases each). In germline, CDR1 is MNHNY, CDR2 SVGAGI (reference sequence). The CDR3 is made up of 10 amino acids. Trimming removed 11 bases at V and 10 bases at J, with 12 bases between.

The V gene is TRBV4-1, the J gene TRBJ1-1, with 10 bases that match TRBD1. Trimming cost V 3 bases and J 4 bases; bases outside gene matches: 5. The CDR3 is 15 residues long. Germline CDR1 and CDR2: MGHRA and YSYEKL. CDR3 amino acids: CASSQTGGGSTEAFF. As DNA, the CDR3 is TGCGCCAGCAGCCAGACAGGGGGCGGAAGCACTGAAGCTTTCTTT.

There are many counts of this clonotype. The V call is TRBV29-1, the J call TRBJ1-1, with D perhaps matching TRBD1 (6 bases). The CDR3 is 15 residues long. The germline V gene has CDR1 SQVTM and CDR2 ANQGSEA. V lost 6 bases and J 1 base, leaving 18 bases between the germline ends. DNA of the CDR3: TGCAGCGTGATAGGGGGGCGCCTTTCGAACACTGAAGCTTTCTTT. Translating gives CSVIGGRLSNTEAFF.

This clonotype has more than one count but fewer than ten. The DNA for the CDR3 is TGTGCCAGCAGCTTGCCCGGACAGACTGCTAACTATGGCTACACCTTC. Its protein is CASSLPGQTANYGYTF. The chain carries TRBV5-5 and TRBJ1-2; the D gene is possibly TRBD1 (6 bases). The V gene lost 1 base and the J gene lost 0 bases, with 13 bases spanning the gap. The germline gives CDR1 SGHKS, CDR2 YYEKEE (reference sequence). The CDR3 has 16 amino acids. The entire variable domain, with the rest obtained from reference TRBV5-5 and TRBJ1-2, is as follows: DAGVTQSPTHLIKTRGQQVTLRCSPISGHKSVSWYQQVLGQGPQFIFQYYEKEERGRGNFPDRFSARQFPNYSSELNVNALLLGDSALYLCASSLPGQTANYGYTFGSGTRLTVV.

This clonotype occurred many times. This chain connects TRBV5-6 to TRBJ1-5; weak D call: TRBD1 (5 bases). Germline CDR1 is SGHDT and CDR2 is YYEEEE. The V end was cut by 4 bases, the J end by 3 bases, with 14 bases between. The CDR3 is 15 residues long. The CDR3 loop is CASSPRVRVNQPQHF. CDR3 DNA: TGTGCCAGCAGCCCCAGGGTTCGGGTCAATCAGCCCCAGCATTTT.

About this clonotype: A much larger clone is a single base away; this may be a read error. This rearrangement joins TRBV12-3 or TRBV12-4 to TRBJ1-5, with 7 bases that match TRBD1. This CDR3 spans 15 amino acids. J gave up 5 bases and V 6 bases, and 10 bases lay outside the gene matches. CDR3 DNA: TGTGCCAGCAGCCGCATAGGGGGCTTCGATCAGCCCCAGCATTTT. Encoded protein: CASSRIGGFDQPQHF.

Comment on this clonotype: This may arise from a read error, as a much more abundant clone is one base away. The rearrangement joins TRBV7-9 to TRBJ2-1, with 11 bases identical to TRBD2. CDR1 is SEHNR, CDR2 FQNEAQ, per germline (reference sequence). This CDR3 region has 16 residues. The CDR3 reads CASSPRLAGPYDEQFF. The CDR3, as DNA: TGTGCCAGCAGCCCTCGACTAGCGGGACCCTACGATGAGCAGTTCTTC.

This clonotype showed up many times. The chain uses TRBV7-9 and TRBJ2-2; no definite D call. Trimming left V 6 bases short and J 6 bases short, with 14 bases between. From germline, CDR1 is SEHNR and CDR2 FQNEAQ (reference sequence). The length of the CDR3 is 14 residues. In nucleotides, the CDR3 is TGTGCCAGCAGTTCCCCTTTGGCCTCCGGGGAGCTGTTTTTT. It is translated as CASSSPLASGELFF. Complete variable domain (other parts from reference TRBV7-9 and TRBJ2-2): DTGVSQNPRHKITKRGQNVTFRCDPISEHNRLYWYRQTLGQGPEFLTYFQNEAQLEKSRLLSDRFSAERPKGSFSTLEIQRTEQGDSAMYLCASSSPLASGELFFGEGSRLTVL.

J is TRBJ2-3 and V is TRBV19; 8 positions agree with TRBD1. The tail of the sequence fits TRBJ1-5 better, so the J call may be wrong. CDR3 size: 15 residues. The germline CDR1 and CDR2 sequences are LNHDA and SQIVND (reference sequence). The CDR3 reads CASSILGQDSDTQHF. For the CDR3, the DNA is TGTGCCAGTAGTATTTTGGGACAGGACTCAGATACGCAGCATTTT.

This clonotype was recorded many times. The rearrangement joins TRBV3-1 to TRBJ1-1; perhaps TRBD1 as D (5 bases). CDR3 length: 19 residues. V was shortened by 4 bases and J by 0 bases, with 24 bases between the two germline ends. CDR1 LGHDT and CDR2 YNNKEL come from the germline V gene (reference sequence). The CDR3 reads CASSPGGGGISTMNTEAFF. The CDR3 DNA reads as TGTGCCAGCAGCCCAGGTGGGGGAGGGATCTCGACAATGAACACTGAAGCTTTCTTT.

On this clonotype itself: A read error may explain this, as a much larger clone is one base away. V gene TRBV19 combines with J gene TRBJ1-1; D might be TRBD1 (5 bases). The CDR3 sequence is 13 residues long. Germline CDR1 is LNHDA and CDR2 is SQIVND (reference sequence). The CDR3 here is CASSMGGLSESFF. In nucleotides, the CDR3 is TGTGCCAGTAGTATGGGGGGATTGAGTGAATCTTTCTTT.

Note on this clonotype: A much larger clone differs by one base, so this may be a read error. Here the CDR3 omits its conserved ending phenylalanine or tryptophan, so a read error is the likely source. The DNA is left out, because the CDR3 cannot be placed on it with certainty; the CDR3 is given as TCRdb lists it. This chain uses TRBV5-3 with TRBJ1-4. TRBV5-3 is flagged as an ORF with uncertain function. The CDR3 spans 11 amino acids, including both terminal residues. The CDR3 spells CASSRIVPLVR.

This clonotype turned up a few times. Since no conserved phenylalanine or tryptophan closes the CDR3, a read error is the likely cause. V is TRBV20-1 and J is TRBJ1-1; maybe TRBD1 (6 bases). The CDR3 spans 13 residues. Germline V gene data show CDR1 as DFQATT and CDR2 as SNEGSKA (reference sequence). The CDR3 DNA sequence: TGCAGAGCAGCGGACAGTCTGAACACTGAAGCTTTCTGT. It encodes CRAADSLNTEAFC.

V and J are TRBV7-9 and TRBJ2-2, with D tentatively TRBD1 (6 bases). Germline lookup yields CDR1 SEHNR and CDR2 FQNEAQ (reference sequence). The CDR3 length is 16 residues. V lost 5 bases to trimming and J lost 3 bases, with 16 bases between them. As DNA, the CDR3 is TGTGCCAGCAGCATAGAGGTCGCAGGGGACACCGGGGAGCTGTTTTTT. Translated, it gives CASSIEVAGDTGELFF.

This clonotype was observed many times. The rearrangement links TRBV2 to TRBJ1-4, with D unclear. The CDR3 runs to 15 residues. Trimming took off 1 base at V and 6 bases at J, with 12 bases between the two ends. CDR1 is SNHLY, CDR2 FYNNEI, per germline. The DNA for the CDR3 is TGTGCCAGCAGTGAAGGGGCCGTTGGGTATGAAAAACTGTTTTTT. It specifies CASSEGAVGYEKLFF.

Ten or more counts support this clonotype. J is TRBJ1-5 and V is TRBV4-1; D possibly corresponds to TRBD1 (6 bases). V was pared by 1 base and J by 3 bases, with 13 bases between. Germline CDR1 and CDR2: MGHRA and YSYEKL. This CDR3 has 16 amino acids. CDR3 residues: CASSQAGAGNNQPQHF. DNA for the CDR3: TGCGCCAGCAGCCAAGCAGGGGCCGGGAACAATCAGCCCCAGCATTTT.

The chain carries TRBV20-1 and TRBJ2-7; TRBD2 matches 8 bases. Germline V CDR1 and CDR2: DFQATT, SNEGSKA (reference sequence). CDR3 length equals 19 residues. J was trimmed by 3 bases and V by 5 bases; bases with no gene match: 24. This chain's CDR3 is CSAPSPGLEGEQMLYEQYF. In DNA form, the CDR3 reads TGCAGTGCTCCTTCGCCGGGACTAGAGGGAGAACAGATGCTCTACGAGCAGTACTTC.

This clonotype was detected many times. The V and J genes are TRBV4-3 and TRBJ1-5; D might be TRBD1 (6 bases). CDR1 LGHNA and CDR2 YSLEER come from the germline V gene. The CDR3 loop spans 14 amino acids. V dropped 1 base and J dropped 7 bases, with 11 bases sitting between them. CDR3 sequence: CASSQGTAHQPQHF. CDR3 nucleotides: TGCGCCAGCAGCCAAGGGACAGCACACCAGCCCCAGCATTTT.